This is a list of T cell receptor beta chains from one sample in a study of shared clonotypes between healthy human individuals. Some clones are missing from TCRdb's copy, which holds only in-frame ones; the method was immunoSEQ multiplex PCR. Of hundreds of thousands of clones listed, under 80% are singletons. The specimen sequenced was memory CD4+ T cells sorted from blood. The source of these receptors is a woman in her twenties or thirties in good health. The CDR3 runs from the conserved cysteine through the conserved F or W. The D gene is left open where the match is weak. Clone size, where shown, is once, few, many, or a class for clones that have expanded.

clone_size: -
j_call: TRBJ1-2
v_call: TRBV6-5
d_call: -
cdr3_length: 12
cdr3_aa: CASRARGRDYTF
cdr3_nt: TGTGCCAGCAGGGCACGAGGGAGGGACTACACCTTC

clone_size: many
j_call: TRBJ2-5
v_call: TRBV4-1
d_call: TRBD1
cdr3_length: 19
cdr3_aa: CASSPRTGMVIYDQETQYF
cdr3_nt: TGCGCCAGCAGCCCGCGGACAGGGATGGTGATTTATGACCAAGAGACCCAGTACTTC

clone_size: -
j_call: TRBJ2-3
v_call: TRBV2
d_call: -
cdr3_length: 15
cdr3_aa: CASKRERSSTDTQYF
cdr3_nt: TGTGCCAGCAAACGGGAGAGGTCTAGCACAGATACGCAGTATTTT

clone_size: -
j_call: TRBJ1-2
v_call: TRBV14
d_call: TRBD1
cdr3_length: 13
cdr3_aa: CASSIGTGYGYTF
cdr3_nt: TGTGCCAGCAGCATTGGGACAGGGTATGGCTACACCTTC

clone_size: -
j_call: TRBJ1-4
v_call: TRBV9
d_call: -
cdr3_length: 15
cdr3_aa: CASSAPGQGREKLFF
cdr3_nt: TGTGCCAGCAGCGCCCCAGGCCAGGGGAGGGAAAAACTGTTTTTT

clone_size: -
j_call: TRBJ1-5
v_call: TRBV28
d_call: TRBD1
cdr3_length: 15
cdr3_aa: CASSLKGALNQPQHF
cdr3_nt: TGTGCCAGCAGTTTAAAGGGGGCACTTAATCAGCCCCAGCATTTT

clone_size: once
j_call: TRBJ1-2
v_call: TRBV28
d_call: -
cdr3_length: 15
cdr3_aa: CASSRPGDGNYGYTF
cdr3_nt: TGTGCCAGCAGTAGACCCGGGGACGGCAACTATGGCTACACCTTC

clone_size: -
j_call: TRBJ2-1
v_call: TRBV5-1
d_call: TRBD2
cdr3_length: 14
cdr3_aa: CASSSGGLNNEQFF
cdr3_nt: TGCGCCAGCTCTAGCGGGGGTTTAAACAATGAGCAGTTCTTC

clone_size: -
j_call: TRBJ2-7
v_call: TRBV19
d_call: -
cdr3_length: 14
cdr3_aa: CASSGTGTFYEQYF
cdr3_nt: TGTGCCAGTAGTGGCACGGGAACATTCTACGAGCAGTACTTC

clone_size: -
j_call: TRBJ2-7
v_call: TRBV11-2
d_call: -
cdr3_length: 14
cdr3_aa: CVSSPDWGRYEQYF
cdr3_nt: TGTGTCAGCAGCCCAGACTGGGGGAGGTACGAGCAGTACTTC

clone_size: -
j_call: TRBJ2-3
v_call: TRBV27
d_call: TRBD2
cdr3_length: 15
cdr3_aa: CASSPLAGGRDTQYF
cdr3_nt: TGTGCCAGCAGCCCACTAGCGGGAGGGCGTGATACGCAGTATTTT

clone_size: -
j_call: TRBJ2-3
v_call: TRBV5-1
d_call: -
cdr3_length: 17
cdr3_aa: CASSTGVSGQSTDTQYF
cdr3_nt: TGCGCCAGCAGCACAGGGGTTAGCGGACAAAGCACAGATACGCAGTATTTT

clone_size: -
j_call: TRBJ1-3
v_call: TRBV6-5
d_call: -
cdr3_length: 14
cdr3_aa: CASSLDGAGNTIYF
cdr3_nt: TGTGCCAGCAGTTTAGACGGGGCTGGAAACACCATATATTTT

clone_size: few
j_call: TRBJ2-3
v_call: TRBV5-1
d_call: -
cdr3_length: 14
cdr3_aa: CASSTGDGTDTQYF
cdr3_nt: TGCGCCAGCAGCACCGGCGACGGCACAGATACGCAGTATTTT

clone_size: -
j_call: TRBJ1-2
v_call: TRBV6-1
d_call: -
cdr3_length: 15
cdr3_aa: CASTSPGVSNYGYTF
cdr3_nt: TGTGCCAGCACCTCCCCGGGAGTTTCTAACTATGGCTACACCTTC

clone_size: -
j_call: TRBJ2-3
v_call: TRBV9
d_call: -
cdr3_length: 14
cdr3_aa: CASSVADYTDTQYF
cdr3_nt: TGTGCCAGCAGCGTAGCAGATTACACAGATACGCAGTATTTT

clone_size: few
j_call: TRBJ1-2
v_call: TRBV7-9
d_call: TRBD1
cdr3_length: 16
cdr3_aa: CASSLAGTGSTYGYTF
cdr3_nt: TGTGCCAGCAGCTTAGCCGGGACAGGGTCTACCTATGGCTACACCTTC

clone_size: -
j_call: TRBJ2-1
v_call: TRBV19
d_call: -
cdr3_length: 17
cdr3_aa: CASSIGKPLSSYNEQFF
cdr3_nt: TGTGCCAGTAGTATTGGGAAGCCTTTGAGCTCCTACAATGAGCAGTTCTTC

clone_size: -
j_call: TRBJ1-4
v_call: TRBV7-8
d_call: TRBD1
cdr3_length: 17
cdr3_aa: CASSLNRGLRANEKLFF
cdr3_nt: TGTGCCAGCAGCTTAAACAGGGGATTGAGGGCTAATGAAAAACTGTTTTTT

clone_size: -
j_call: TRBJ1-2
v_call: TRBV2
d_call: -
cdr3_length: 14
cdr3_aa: CASSTQGTRYGYTF
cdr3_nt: TGTGCCAGCAGTACACAGGGTACGCGGTATGGCTACACCTTC

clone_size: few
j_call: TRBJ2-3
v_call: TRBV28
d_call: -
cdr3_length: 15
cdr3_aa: CASSFGGPAADTQYF
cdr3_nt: TGTGCCAGCAGTTTCGGGGGGCCTGCGGCAGATACGCAGTATTTT

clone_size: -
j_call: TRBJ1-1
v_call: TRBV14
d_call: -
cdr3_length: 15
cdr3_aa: CASSQFLGGRTEAFF
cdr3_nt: TGTGCCAGCAGCCAGTTCTTGGGGGGGCGGACTGAAGCTTTCTTT

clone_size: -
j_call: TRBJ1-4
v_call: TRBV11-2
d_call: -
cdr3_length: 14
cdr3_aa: CASSQRQNNEKLFF
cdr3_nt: TGTGCCAGCAGCCAGAGACAGAATAATGAAAAACTGTTTTTT

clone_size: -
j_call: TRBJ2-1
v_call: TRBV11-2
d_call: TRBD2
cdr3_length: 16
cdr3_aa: CASSSSALTIAGGWFF
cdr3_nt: TGTGCCAGCAGCTCCAGTGCCCTCACGATAGCGGGAGGATGGTTCTTC

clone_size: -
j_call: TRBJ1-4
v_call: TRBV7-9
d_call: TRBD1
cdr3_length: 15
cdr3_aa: CASSRGQGGDEKLFF
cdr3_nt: TGTGCCAGCAGCCGAGGACAGGGCGGGGATGAAAAACTGTTTTTT

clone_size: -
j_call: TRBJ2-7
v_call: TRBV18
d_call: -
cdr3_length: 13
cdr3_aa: CASSQQQGYEQYF
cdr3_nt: TGTGCCAGCTCACAACAGCAGGGCTACGAGCAGTACTTC

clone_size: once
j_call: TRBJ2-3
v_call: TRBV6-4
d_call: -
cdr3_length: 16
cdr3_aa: CASSEEWSRRTDTQYF
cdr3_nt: TGTGCCAGCAGCGAGGAGTGGAGCAGGAGGACAGATACGCAGTATTTT

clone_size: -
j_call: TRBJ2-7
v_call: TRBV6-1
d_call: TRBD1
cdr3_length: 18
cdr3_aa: CASSGRTGGTSASYEQYF
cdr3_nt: TGTGCCAGCAGTGGACGGACAGGGGGCACCTCAGCCTCCTACGAGCAGTACTTC

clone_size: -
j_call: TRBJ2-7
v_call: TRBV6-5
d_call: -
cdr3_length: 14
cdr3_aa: CATNPGKGSYEQYF
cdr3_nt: TGTGCCACCAATCCGGGCAAGGGGAGTTACGAGCAGTACTTC

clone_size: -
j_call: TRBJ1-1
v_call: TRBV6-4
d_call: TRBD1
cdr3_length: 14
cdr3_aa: CASKAGGFNTEAFF
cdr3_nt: TGTGCCAGCAAGGCAGGGGGTTTTAACACTGAAGCTTTCTTT

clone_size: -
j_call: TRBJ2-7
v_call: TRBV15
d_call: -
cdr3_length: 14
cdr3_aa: CATSRGLDSYEQYF
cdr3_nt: TGTGCCACCAGCAGAGGACTCGACTCCTACGAGCAGTACTTC

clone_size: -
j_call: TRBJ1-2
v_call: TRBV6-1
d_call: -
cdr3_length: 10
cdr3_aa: CATESYGYTF
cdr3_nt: TGTGCCACTGAGTCCTATGGCTACACCTTC

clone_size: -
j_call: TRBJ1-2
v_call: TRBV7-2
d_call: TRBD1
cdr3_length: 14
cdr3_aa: CASSSRTGGKGYTF
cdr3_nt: TGTGCCAGCAGCTCAAGGACAGGCGGAAAGGGCTACACCTTC